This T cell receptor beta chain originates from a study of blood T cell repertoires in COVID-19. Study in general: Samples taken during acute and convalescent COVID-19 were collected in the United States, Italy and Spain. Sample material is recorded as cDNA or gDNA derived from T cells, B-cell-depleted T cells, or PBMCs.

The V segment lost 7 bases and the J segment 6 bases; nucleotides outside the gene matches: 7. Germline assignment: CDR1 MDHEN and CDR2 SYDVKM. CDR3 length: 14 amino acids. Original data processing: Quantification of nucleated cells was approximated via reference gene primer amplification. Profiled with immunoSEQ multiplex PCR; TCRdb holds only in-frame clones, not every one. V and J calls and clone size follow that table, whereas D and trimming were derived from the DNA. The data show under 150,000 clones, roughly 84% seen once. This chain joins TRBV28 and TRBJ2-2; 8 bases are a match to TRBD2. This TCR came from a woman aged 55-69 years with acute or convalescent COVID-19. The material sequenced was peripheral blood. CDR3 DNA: TGTGCCAGCAAGCACGGGGGGGAGGCCGGGGAGCTGTTTTTT. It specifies CASKHGGEAGELFF.